This T cell receptor (beta chain) was sequenced for a study of blood T cell repertoires in COVID-19. Whole-study context: Sites in the United States, Italy and Spain provided acute and convalescent COVID-19 samples. PBMCs, B-cell-depleted T cells, or T cells were the source of the cDNA or gDNA that made up the material.

The CDR3 contains 17 residues. Per germline, CDR1 SGHAT and CDR2 FQNNGV. Losses at the gene ends were 5 bases for V and 4 bases for J; bases not matched to a gene: 14. In the original analysis: Reference gene primer amplification in the assay estimated nucleated cell counts. Sequencing was performed with immunoSEQ multiplex PCR; in TCRdb, only in-frame clones are kept and a portion is missing. Clone size and V and J calls were adopted from that table, with D and trimming inferred from the DNA. The data show about 120,000 clones, with over 70% seen just once and approximately 2.4% held by the top ten.

The sample was peripheral blood. The genes are TRBV11-2 and TRBJ2-5; the match to TRBD2 covers 9 bases. The receptor was derived from a man between 65 and 85 years old with acute or convalescent COVID-19. The CDR3 region is CASSQTWNSGGAETQYF. CDR3 coding DNA: TGTGCCAGCAGCCAGACCTGGAATAGCGGGGGCGCAGAGACCCAGTACTTC.